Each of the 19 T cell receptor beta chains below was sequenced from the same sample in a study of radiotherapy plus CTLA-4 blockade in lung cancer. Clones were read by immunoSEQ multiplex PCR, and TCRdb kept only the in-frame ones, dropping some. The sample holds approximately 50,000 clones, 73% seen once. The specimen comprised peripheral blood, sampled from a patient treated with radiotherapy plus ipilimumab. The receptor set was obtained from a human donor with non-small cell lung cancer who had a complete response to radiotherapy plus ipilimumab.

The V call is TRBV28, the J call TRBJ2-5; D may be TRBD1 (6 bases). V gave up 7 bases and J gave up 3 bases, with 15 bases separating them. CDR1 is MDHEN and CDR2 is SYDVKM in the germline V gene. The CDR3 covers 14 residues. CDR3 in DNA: TGTGCCAGCAACACAGGGACGAACAAAGAGACCCAGTACTTC. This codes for CASNTGTNKETQYF.

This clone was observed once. CDR3: CASTSGTGGAGGNSPLHF. CDR3 DNA sequence: TGTGCCAGCACCTCCGGGACAGGGGGCGCAGGGGGGAATTCACCCCTCCACTTT. The gene calls are TRBV5-5 and TRBJ1-6; 12 bases are shared with TRBD1. The CDR3 covers 18 residues. The germline gives CDR1 SGHKS, CDR2 YYEKEE (reference sequence). Unmatched junction bases numbered 14, after V lost 6 bases and J lost 7 bases.

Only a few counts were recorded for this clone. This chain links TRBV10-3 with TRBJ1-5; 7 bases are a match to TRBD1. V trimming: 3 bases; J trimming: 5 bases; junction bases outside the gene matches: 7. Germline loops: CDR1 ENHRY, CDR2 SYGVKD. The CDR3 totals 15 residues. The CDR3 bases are TGTGCCATCAGTGAAGGACAGGTTCGGGATCAGCCCCAGCATTTT. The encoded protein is CAISEGQVRDQPQHF.

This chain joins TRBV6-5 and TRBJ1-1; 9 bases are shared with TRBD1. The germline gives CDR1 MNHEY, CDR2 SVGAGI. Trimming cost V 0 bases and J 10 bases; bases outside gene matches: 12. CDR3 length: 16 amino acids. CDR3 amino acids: CASSYSNAGTGKGAFF. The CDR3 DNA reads TGTGCCAGCAGTTACTCGAACGCCGGGACAGGGAAGGGAGCTTTCTTT.

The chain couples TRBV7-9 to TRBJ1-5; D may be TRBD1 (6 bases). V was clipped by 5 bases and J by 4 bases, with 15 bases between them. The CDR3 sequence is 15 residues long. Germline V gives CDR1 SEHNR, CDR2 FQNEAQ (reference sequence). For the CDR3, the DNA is TGTGCCAGCAGCCCACAGGGATCCGCTAATCAGCCCCAGCATTTT. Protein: CASSPQGSANQPQHF.

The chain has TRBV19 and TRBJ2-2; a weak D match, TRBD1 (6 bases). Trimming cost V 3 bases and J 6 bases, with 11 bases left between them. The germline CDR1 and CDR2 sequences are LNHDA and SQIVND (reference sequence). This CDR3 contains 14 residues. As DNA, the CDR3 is TGTGCCAGTAGTATTAACAGGGTGGCCGGGGAGCTGTTTTTT. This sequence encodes CASSINRVAGELFF.

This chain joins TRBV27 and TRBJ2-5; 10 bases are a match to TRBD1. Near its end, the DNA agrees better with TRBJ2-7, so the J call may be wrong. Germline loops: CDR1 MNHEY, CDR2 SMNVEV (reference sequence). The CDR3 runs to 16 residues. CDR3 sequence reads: CASSQPGGTGVYEQYF. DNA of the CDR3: TGTGCCAGCAGCCAGCCGGGGGGGACAGGGGTATACGAGCAGTACTTC.

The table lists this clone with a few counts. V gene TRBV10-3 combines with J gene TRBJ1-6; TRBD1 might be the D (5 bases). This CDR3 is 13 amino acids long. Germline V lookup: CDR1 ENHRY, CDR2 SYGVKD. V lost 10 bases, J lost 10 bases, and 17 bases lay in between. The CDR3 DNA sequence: TGTGCCACCGGGACGGGGGTTCAGTCACCCCTCCACTTT. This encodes CATGTGVQSPLHF.

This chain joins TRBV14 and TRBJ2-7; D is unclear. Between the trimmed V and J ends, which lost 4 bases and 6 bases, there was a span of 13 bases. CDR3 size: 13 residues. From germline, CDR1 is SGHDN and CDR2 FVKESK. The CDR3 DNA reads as TGTGCCAGCAGCCCTCGTACTGTTGCCGAGCAGTACTTC. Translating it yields CASSPRTVAEQYF.

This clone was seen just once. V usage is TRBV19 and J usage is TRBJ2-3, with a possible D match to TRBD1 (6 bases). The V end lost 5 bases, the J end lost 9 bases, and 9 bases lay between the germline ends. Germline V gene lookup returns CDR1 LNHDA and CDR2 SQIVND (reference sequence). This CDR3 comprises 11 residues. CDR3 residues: CASSFDRTQYF. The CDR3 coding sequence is TGTGCCAGTAGTTTTGACAGGACGCAGTATTTT.

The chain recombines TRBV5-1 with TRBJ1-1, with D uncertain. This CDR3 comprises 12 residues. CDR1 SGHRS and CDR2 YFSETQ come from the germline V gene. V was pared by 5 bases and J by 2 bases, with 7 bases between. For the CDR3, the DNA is TGCGCCAGCAGTACAGCTAACACTGAAGCTTTCTTT. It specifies CASSTANTEAFF.

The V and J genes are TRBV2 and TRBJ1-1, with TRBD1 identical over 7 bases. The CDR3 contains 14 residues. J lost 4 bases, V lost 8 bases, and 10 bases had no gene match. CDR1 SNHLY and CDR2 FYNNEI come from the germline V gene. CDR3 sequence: CASRLTGDGTEAFF. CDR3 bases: TGTGCCAGCCGCCTCACAGGGGACGGCACTGAAGCTTTCTTT.

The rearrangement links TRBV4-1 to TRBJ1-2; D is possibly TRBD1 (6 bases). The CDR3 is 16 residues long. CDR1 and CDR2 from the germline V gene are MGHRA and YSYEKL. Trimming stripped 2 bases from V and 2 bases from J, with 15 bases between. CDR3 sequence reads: CASSQQFGQSNYGYTF. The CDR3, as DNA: TGCGCCAGCAGCCAACAATTCGGACAGTCGAACTATGGCTACACCTTC.

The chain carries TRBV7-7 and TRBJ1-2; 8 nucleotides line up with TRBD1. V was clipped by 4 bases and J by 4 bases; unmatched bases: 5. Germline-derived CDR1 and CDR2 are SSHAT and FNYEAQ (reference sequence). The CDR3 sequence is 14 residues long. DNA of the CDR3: TGTGCCAGCAGCTCTGGGACAGGACGCTATGGCTACACCTTC. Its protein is CASSSGTGRYGYTF.

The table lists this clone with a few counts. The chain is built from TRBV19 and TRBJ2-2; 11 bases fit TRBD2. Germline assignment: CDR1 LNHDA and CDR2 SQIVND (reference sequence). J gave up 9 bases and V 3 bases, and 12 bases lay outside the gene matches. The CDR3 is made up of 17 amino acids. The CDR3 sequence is CASSIQASGGTTRELFF. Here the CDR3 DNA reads TGTGCCAGTAGTATTCAGGCTAGCGGGGGGACGACACGGGAGCTGTTTTTT.

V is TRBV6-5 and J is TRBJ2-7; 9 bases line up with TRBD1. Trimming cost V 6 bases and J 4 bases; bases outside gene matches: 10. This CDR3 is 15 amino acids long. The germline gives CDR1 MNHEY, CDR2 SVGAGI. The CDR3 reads CASRRIRDRAYEQYF. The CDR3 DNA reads TGTGCCAGCAGGAGGATCCGGGACAGGGCATACGAGCAGTACTTC.

The CDR3 sequence: CSFRQGIADTQYF. The CDR3 DNA sequence: TGCAGCTTCCGACAGGGAATCGCAGATACGCAGTATTTT. This chain connects TRBV29-1 to TRBJ2-3; TRBD1 matches at 7 bases. The germline V gene encodes CDR1 SQVTM and CDR2 ANQGSEA. CDR3 size: 13 residues. Trimming at V came to 8 bases and at J to 4 bases, leaving 9 bases not matched to a gene.

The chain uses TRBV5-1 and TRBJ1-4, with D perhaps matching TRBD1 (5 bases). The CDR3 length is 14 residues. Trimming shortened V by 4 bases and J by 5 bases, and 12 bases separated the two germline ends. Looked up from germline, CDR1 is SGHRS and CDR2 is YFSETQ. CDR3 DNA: TGCGCCAGCAGCAGACAGTTTCCAAATGAAAAACTGTTTTTT. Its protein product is CASSRQFPNEKLFF.

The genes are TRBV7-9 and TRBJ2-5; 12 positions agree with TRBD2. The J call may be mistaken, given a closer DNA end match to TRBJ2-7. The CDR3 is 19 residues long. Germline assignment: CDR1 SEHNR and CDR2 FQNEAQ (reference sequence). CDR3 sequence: CASSLSSSWTSGASYEQYF. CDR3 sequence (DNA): TGTGCCAGCAGCTTATCTTCTAGCTGGACTAGCGGGGCCTCCTACGAGCAGTACTTC.